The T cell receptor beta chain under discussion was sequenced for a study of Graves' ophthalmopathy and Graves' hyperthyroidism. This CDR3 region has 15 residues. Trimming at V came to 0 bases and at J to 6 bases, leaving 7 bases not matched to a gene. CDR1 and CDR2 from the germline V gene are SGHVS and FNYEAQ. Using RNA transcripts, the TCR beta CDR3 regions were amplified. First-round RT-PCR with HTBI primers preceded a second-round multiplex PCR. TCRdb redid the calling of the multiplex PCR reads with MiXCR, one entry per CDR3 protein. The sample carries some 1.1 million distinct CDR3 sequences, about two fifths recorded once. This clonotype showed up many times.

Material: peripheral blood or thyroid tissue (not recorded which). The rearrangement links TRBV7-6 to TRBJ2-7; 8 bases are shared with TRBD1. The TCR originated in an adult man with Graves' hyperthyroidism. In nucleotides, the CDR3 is TGTGCCAGCAGCTTAGCCACAGGGGGAGTCCCCGAGCAGTACTTC. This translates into CASSLATGGVPEQYF.